This T cell receptor beta chain was sequenced in a study of cytomegalovirus exposure and HLA in healthy donors. Amplification used 60 Vbeta primers and 13 Jbeta primers. Clones were sequenced by immunoSEQ multiplex PCR, and TCRdb holds only the in-frame ones, with some missing. The sample totals 65,000 to 85,000 clones. This CDR3 is built from 15 residues. Trimming shortened V by 3 bases and J by 3 bases, and 13 bases separated the two germline ends. CDR1 is ENHRY and CDR2 is SYGVKD in the germline V gene. V is TRBV10-3 and J is TRBJ2-3; tentatively, D is TRBD1 (6 bases). The sequenced sample was PBMCs. This TCR was sampled from a female donor in good health and CMV-seropositive. The CDR3 DNA follows: TGTGCCATCAGTGAACTAGGGGGTTTGACAGATACGCAGTATTTT. Translated: CAISELGGLTDTQYF.